Each of the 26 T cell receptor beta chains below was sequenced from the same sample in a study of blood T cell repertoires in COVID-19. Profiling relied on immunoSEQ multiplex PCR, and the TCRdb table lists in-frame clones only, not all of them. The profile shows 73,000 or so clones, approximately 91% of them singletons. Sequenced input: peripheral blood. The source of these receptors is a human donor with active COVID-19. The donor label of this sample is uncertain.

The chain couples TRBV28 to TRBJ2-6; D is ambiguous. The germline V gene has CDR1 MDHEN and CDR2 SYDVKM. This CDR3 comprises 15 residues. Trimming left V 5 bases short and J 0 bases short, with 8 bases between. Written as DNA, the CDR3 is TGTGCCAGCAGTAGACTGATCTCTGGGGCCAACGTCCTGACTTTC. Protein: CASSRLISGANVLTF.

This rearrangement joins TRBV6-7 to TRBJ2-7; 7 bases are a match to TRBD1. Being an ORF, TRBV6-7 has a function that is uncertain. The V gene end was trimmed by 4 bases and the J gene end by 7 bases; junction bases not matched to a gene: 13. This CDR3 is 15 amino acids long. CDR3 nucleotide sequence: TGTGCCAGCAGTTTCACAGGGGCCCCAGGTCGGGAGCAGTACTTC. It encodes CASSFTGAPGREQYF.

The chain uses TRBV10-2 and TRBJ2-7; 13 bases fit TRBD2. The CDR3 sequence is 16 residues long. Germline values: CDR1 WSHSY, CDR2 SAAADI. V trimming: 5 bases; J trimming: 4 bases; junction bases outside the gene matches: 8. DNA of the CDR3: TGCGCCAGCAGTTCTCGGACTAGCGGGAGTCGGTACGAGCAGTACTTC. It specifies CASSSRTSGSRYEQYF.

This clone occurred once. The chain uses TRBV29-1 and TRBJ1-2, with TRBD1 matching over 9 bases. V lost 7 bases and J lost 7; bases outside the gene matches: 10. The CDR3 totals 13 residues. CDR1 and CDR2 (germline): SQVTM, ANQGSEA. The DNA for the CDR3 is TGCAGCGCCCAACAGGGGGCGAGGGGTGGCTACACCTTC. It translates to CSAQQGARGGYTF.

The sample holds a few counts of this clone. The chain recombines TRBV5-8 with TRBJ2-5; 10 bases fit TRBD2. The CDR3 consists of 15 residues. V lost 3 bases to trimming and J lost 4 bases; unmatched junction nucleotides: 6. Germline V gene sequence: CDR1 SGHTS, CDR2 YDEGEE. The CDR3: CASSSLAGDLETQYF. DNA for the CDR3: TGTGCCAGCAGCTCCCTAGCGGGAGATTTAGAGACCCAGTACTTC. Together with reference TRBV5-8 and TRBJ2-5, the CDR3 gives the full variable domain: EAGVTQSPTHLIKTRGQQATLRCSPISGHTSVYWYQQALGLGLQFLLWYDEGEERNRGNFPPRFSGRQFPNYSSELNVNALELEDSALYLCASSSLAGDLETQYFGPGTRLLVL.

The V and J genes are TRBV6-2 or TRBV6-3 and TRBJ2-7, with unresolved D. Germline V CDR1 and CDR2: MNHEY, SVGEGT. The CDR3 totals 13 residues. Trimming stripped 6 bases from V and 3 bases from J, with 12 bases between. This chain's CDR3 is CASSWVSDYEQYF. CDR3 nucleotide sequence: TGTGCCAGCAGCTGGGTCAGCGACTACGAGCAGTACTTC.

The chain joins TRBV30 to TRBJ2-1; maybe TRBD1 (7 bases). Germline V lookup: CDR1 GTSNPN, CDR2 SVGIG (reference sequence). The V gene lost 4 bases and the J gene lost 0 bases, with 13 bases spanning the gap. The CDR3 has 15 residues. The CDR3, as DNA: TGTGCCTGGACCGCGGGACAGAGCTCCTACAATGAGCAGTTCTTC. As protein: CAWTAGQSSYNEQFF.

The gene calls are TRBV7-2 and TRBJ2-2; a weak D match, TRBD1 (5 bases). Germline CDR1 is SGHTA and CDR2 is FQGNSA. This CDR3 has 14 residues. The V end was cut by 6 bases, the J end by 6 bases, with 14 bases between. The CDR3 nucleotides are TGTGCCAGCAGGGATCAGGGTTGGGCCGGGGAGCTGTTTTTT. Its translation: CASRDQGWAGELFF.

This chain uses TRBV28 with TRBJ2-1; 9 bases align to TRBD1. The germline V gene encodes CDR1 MDHEN and CDR2 SYDVKM. V gave up 6 bases and J gave up 4 bases; unmatched junction bases: 10. CDR3 length: 16 amino acids. The CDR3 sequence: CASSGWGTGRYNEQFF. CDR3 in DNA: TGTGCCAGCAGCGGATGGGGGACAGGGAGATACAATGAGCAGTTCTTC.

The V call is TRBV15, the J call TRBJ2-5; TRBD2 matches 7 bases. In germline, CDR1 is LNHNV, CDR2 YYDKDF (reference sequence). Losses at the gene ends were 2 bases for V and 2 bases for J; bases not matched to a gene: 5. CDR3 length: 15 residues. The DNA of the CDR3 is TGTGCCACCAGCAGACCACGGACTAGTCAAGAGACCCAGTACTTC. Protein sequence: CATSRPRTSQETQYF.

J is TRBJ1-1 and V is TRBV6-6; D perhaps matches TRBD1 (5 bases). The CDR3 runs 16 residues. V dropped 3 bases and J dropped 0 bases, with 14 bases sitting between them. Germline CDR1 MNHNY, CDR2 SVGAGI (reference sequence). CDR3: CASSYRGGLLNTEAFF. The CDR3 DNA is TGTGCCAGCAGTTATCGCGGGGGACTGCTGAACACTGAAGCTTTCTTT.

In its sample, this clone was seen once. This chain uses TRBV11-2 with TRBJ2-1; TRBD1 matches at 9 bases. The CDR3 length is 16 residues. Germline V gene data show CDR1 as SGHAT and CDR2 as FQNNGV. The V and J ends lost 5 bases and 6 bases, in that order; junction bases with no gene match: 11. This CDR3 is CASSRFRDRDFNEQFF. As DNA, the CDR3 is TGTGCCAGCAGCCGGTTCCGGGACAGGGATTTCAATGAGCAGTTCTTC.

The CDR3 is CASSYSSGGSYGYTF. The CDR3 DNA reads TGTGCCAGCAGTTACTCGTCAGGGGGCAGCTATGGCTACACCTTC. The genes are TRBV6-5 and TRBJ1-2, with 8 positions matching TRBD1. Germline V gene lookup returns CDR1 MNHEY and CDR2 SVGAGI. The CDR3 sequence is 15 residues long. Trimming at V came to 0 bases and at J to 4 bases, leaving 4 bases not matched to a gene.

The chain is built from TRBV10-2 and TRBJ1-2; a weak D match, TRBD1 (5 bases). Germline assignment: CDR1 WSHSY and CDR2 SAAADI. The CDR3 is 13 residues long. V lost 2 bases and J 7 bases, leaving 11 bases between the germline ends. CDR3 in amino acids: CASSEGRVGGYTF. The DNA of the CDR3 is TGCGCCAGCAGTGAGGGCAGGGTGGGTGGCTACACCTTC.

The gene calls are TRBV29-1 and TRBJ1-1, with 8 bases fitting TRBD1. Trimming at V came to 6 bases and at J to 1 base, leaving 7 bases not matched to a gene. The CDR3 spans 14 residues. Germline V gives CDR1 SQVTM, CDR2 ANQGSEA. The CDR3 sequence: CSVRRGQGNTEAFF. The CDR3 DNA reads as TGCAGCGTCCGAAGAGGACAGGGGAACACTGAAGCTTTCTTT. Full variable domain (missing parts from reference TRBV29-1 and TRBJ1-1): SAVISQKPSRDICQRGTSLTIQCQVDSQVTMMFWYRQQPGQSLTLIATANQGSEATYESGFVIDKFPISRPNLTFSTLTVSNMSPEDSSIYLCSVRRGQGNTEAFFGQGTRLTVV.

The J gene is TRBJ2-7, the V gene TRBV2; D uncertain. The CDR3 consists of 11 residues. V lost 5 bases and J lost 5, with 7 bases in between. From germline, CDR1 is SNHLY and CDR2 FYNNEI. As DNA, the CDR3 is TGTGCCAGCAGTCAGGTGGACGAGCAGTACTTC. It is translated as CASSQVDEQYF.

This clone came up once. The J gene is TRBJ1-1, the V gene TRBV10-3; 7 nucleotides agree with TRBD1. The germline V gene encodes CDR1 ENHRY and CDR2 SYGVKD. CDR3 size: 15 residues. The J segment lost 0 bases and the V segment lost 2 bases, leaving 3 bases of the junction unmatched. CDR3 loop: CAISEGTAMNTEAFF. In DNA form, the CDR3 reads TGTGCCATCAGTGAGGGGACAGCGATGAACACTGAAGCTTTCTTT.

The chain carries TRBV29-1 and TRBJ2-7, with TRBD1 identical over 8 bases. This CDR3 contains 13 residues. Unmatched junction bases numbered 7, after V lost 2 bases and J lost 7 bases. Germline CDR1 is SQVTM and CDR2 is ANQGSEA. The CDR3 DNA reads TGCAGCGTTGAAATCTCCAGGGGGCGGGAGCAGTACTTC. It yields the protein CSVEISRGREQYF.

The rearrangement uses TRBV2 and TRBJ2-1; 7 positions match TRBD1. Trimming cost V 3 bases and J 0 bases; bases outside gene matches: 5. Germline V gives CDR1 SNHLY, CDR2 FYNNEI. This CDR3 contains 16 residues. The CDR3, as DNA: TGTGCCAGCAGTGATGCGACAGGGCACTCCTACAATGAGCAGTTCTTC. This codes for CASSDATGHSYNEQFF.

V and J are TRBV28 and TRBJ1-2; D ambiguous. Germline CDR1 MDHEN, CDR2 SYDVKM. V was trimmed by 8 bases and J by 12 bases, leaving 16 bases between them. The CDR3 consists of 11 residues. The CDR3 nucleotides are TGTGCCAGCTTGGGCCCTTCTTTGAACACCTTC. Amino acid sequence: CASLGPSLNTF.

The chain recombines TRBV9 with TRBJ2-1, with TRBD1 matching over 7 bases. This CDR3 is built from 14 residues. V lost 2 bases, J lost 3 bases, and 2 bases stayed unmatched. The germline V gene has CDR1 SGDLS and CDR2 YYNGEE. CDR3 residues: CASSVRQGYNEQFF. The DNA of the CDR3 is TGTGCCAGCAGCGTCAGACAGGGCTACAATGAGCAGTTCTTC.

This clone was detected once. This sequence joins TRBV7-9 and TRBJ1-4; D gene uncertain. The CDR3 is 14 residues long. V shed 5 bases and J shed 3 bases, with 10 bases lying between them. Germline lookup yields CDR1 SEHNR and CDR2 FQNEAQ (reference sequence). The CDR3 DNA sequence: TGTGCCAGCAGCCTTGGAGCCTCTAATGAAAAACTGTTTTTT. It yields the protein CASSLGASNEKLFF.

This clone was picked up one time. The gene calls are TRBV28 and TRBJ2-4; D is possibly TRBD2 (7 bases). Germline V gene data show CDR1 as MDHEN and CDR2 as SYDVKM. The CDR3 sequence is 16 residues long. The germline V and J ends were trimmed by 7 bases and 8 bases, with 24 bases remaining between them. The CDR3 nucleotides are TGTGCCAGCATCACGTCGACTAGCCCGAGGGGGGACATTCAGTACTTC. It encodes CASITSTSPRGDIQYF.

The chain is built from TRBV5-1 and TRBJ1-6, with 9 bases that match TRBD1. The germline gives CDR1 SGHRS, CDR2 YFSETQ. The CDR3 runs 14 residues. Trimming at V came to 4 bases and at J to 7 bases, leaving 3 bases not matched to a gene. CDR3 coding DNA: TGCGCCAGCAGCGGGGACAGGGAGAATTCACCCCTCCACTTT. Translation gives CASSGDRENSPLHF.

CDR3 loop: CASSSQGAGNQPQHF. DNA of the CDR3: TGTGCCAGCAGCTCTCAGGGGGCTGGCAATCAGCCCCAGCATTTT. The rearrangement links TRBV2 to TRBJ1-5; TRBD1 matches at 8 bases. The germline V gene encodes CDR1 SNHLY and CDR2 FYNNEI. This CDR3 spans 15 amino acids. Trimming removed 6 bases from V and 2 bases from J; junction bases left unmatched: 6.

This clone was picked up one time. V usage is TRBV5-1 and J usage is TRBJ1-4; 8 bases map to TRBD1. Losses at the gene ends were 0 bases for V and 8 bases for J; bases not matched to a gene: 6. The CDR3 length is 15 residues. Germline V CDR1 and CDR2: SGHRS, YFSETQ. CDR3 coding DNA: TGCGCCAGCAGCTTGGGTCAGGGGGCATGGGAAAAACTGTTTTTT. It is translated as CASSLGQGAWEKLFF.